One TCR beta chain is described in this entry. The sample is drawn from a study of blood T cell repertoires in COVID-19. About the research overall: Sources were T cells, B-cell-depleted T cells, or PBMCs; the material itself was cDNA or gDNA.

The CDR3 is 12 residues long. Per the germline V gene, CDR1 is SQVTM and CDR2 is ANQGSEA. V was trimmed by 3 bases and J by 4 bases, leaving 9 bases between them. Participants spanned ages 18 to 89 years and resided in 20 to 30 US areas. Participants' own reports of clinical history determined their cohort assignment. No more than 2 weeks before study entry, exposed participants had met a case of COVID-19. Libraries were prepared by immunoSEQ multiplex PCR; TCRdb keeps only in-frame clonotypes and omits some of them. The top ten clones hold around 5.1% of a sample with about 150,000 clones, around four fifths of them seen once.

The chain couples TRBV29-1 to TRBJ1-1; D unclear. Sequencing was carried out using PBMCs or T cells enriched from blood (not recorded which). The TCR originated in a man aged 65-85 years who had been exposed to COVID-19. The CDR3 loop reads CSVDRGGTEAFF. The CDR3 nucleotides read TGCAGCGTTGATCGGGGTGGCACTGAAGCTTTCTTT.